The following is a T cell receptor beta chain sequence with its context. Its specificity is not known. The sample belongs to a study of vaccination effects on CD4 cells after COVID-19. Sequencing followed a ViraFEST assay step that expanded antigen-specific CD4+ T cells with viral peptide pools. It was after approximately 11 days of culture that CD4+ T cells were isolated. All vaccine recipients tested negative for nucleocapsid antibodies and had never contracted SARS-CoV-2 infection. It was with 10 IU/ml IL-2 and 8 to 10 ug/ml peptides that roughly 2.2 million PBMC per well were cultured. Half-medium exchanges with IL-2 medium took place on days 3 and 7. Method: immunoSEQ multiplex PCR; TCRdb's copy keeps in-frame clones and lacks some. The repertoire holds about 41,000 clones, with over 60% as singletons. The CDR3 is made up of 16 amino acids. Findings of the study overall: Convalescent patients were scarce, and early post-infection timepoints were absent.

The V and J genes are TRBV21-1 and TRBJ1-5. TRBV21-1 is annotated as a pseudogene. The sequence was obtained from a human donor who received a COVID-19 vaccine. Sequencing used CD4+ T cells from PBMCs cultured with HCoV-NL63 spike peptides, obtained before COVID-19 vaccination. DNA for the CDR3: TGTGCCAGCAGCAAAAACACGGGTAACGGCAATCAGCCCCAGCATTTT. This sequence encodes CASSKNTGNGNQPQHF.